One T cell receptor beta chain is described in this entry. The data originate from a study of blood T cell repertoires in COVID-19. The data were produced by immunoSEQ multiplex PCR, yet TCRdb's version contains in-frame clones alone and is incomplete. The profile covers about 150,000 clones, with about nine tenths appearing a single time and 3.5% to 4.5% taken by the ten largest. V was cut by 3 bases and J by 7 bases, with 10 bases left in between. The CDR3 sequence is 14 residues long. Germline CDR1 reads SEHNR; CDR2 reads FQNEAQ (reference sequence). The chain uses TRBV7-9 and TRBJ1-6; D is possibly TRBD1 (6 bases). This clonotype was sampled from a woman in her sixties with active or convalescent COVID-19. The sample taken for sequencing was peripheral blood. The DNA for the CDR3 is TGTGCCAGCAGCTTGGACAGTTCCAATTCACCCCTCCACTTT. Protein sequence: CASSLDSSNSPLHF.